This is a list of T cell receptor beta chains from one sample in a study of cytomegalovirus exposure and HLA in healthy donors. Method: immunoSEQ multiplex PCR; TCRdb's copy keeps in-frame clones and lacks some. The table records fewer than 200,000 clones, around 78% of them present only once. The sequencing sample was made of PBMCs. All receptors come from a female donor in good health and CMV-seronegative. The CDR3 runs from the conserved cysteine through the conserved F or W. A D gene is named only where the DNA matches it firmly. The size of a clone is reported for some rows only, either as once, few or many, or as a class for expanded clones.

abundance,v_gene,j_gene,d_gene,CDR3nt,CDR3aa
.,TRBV6-5,TRBJ1-2,TRBD1,TGTGCCAGCAGTTACCGGGACAGGGGGCGGTATGGCTACACCTTC,CASSYRDRGRYGYTF
.,TRBV11-3,TRBJ2-1,.,TGTGCCAGCAGCGGCAGGGGGGTTGAGCAGTTCTTC,CASSGRGVEQFF
.,TRBV7-9,TRBJ2-3,TRBD2,TGTGCCAGCAGCTTACTGGCTTTCCTGCTAGCGGGAGAAGATCGTACGCAGTATTTT,CASSLLAFLLAGEDRTQYF
.,TRBV4-1,TRBJ1-5,.,TGCGCCAGCAGCCAATCCCTGCCCGGGGATCAGCCCCAGCATTTT,CASSQSLPGDQPQHF
few,TRBV30,TRBJ1-1,.,TGTGCCTGGAGTCTAATAACTAGGGCTTTCTTT,CAWSLITRAFF
.,TRBV7-3,TRBJ1-6,.,TGTGCCAGCAGCGCGGACAGTAAAAATTCACCCCTCCACTTT,CASSADSKNSPLHF
.,TRBV30,TRBJ2-2,.,TGTGCCTGGAGTCCAGGTACGAACACCGGGGAGCTGTTTTTT,CAWSPGTNTGELFF
.,TRBV28,TRBJ2-7,TRBD1,TGTGCCAGCAGTACGCTACGCGATGGGGACAGGACTGGCTTT,CASSTLRDGDRTGF
few,TRBV29-1,TRBJ1-3,TRBD1,TGCAGCGTTGCGCCCCGGGACAGGAAACTAAACACCATATATTTT,CSVAPRDRKLNTIYF
few,TRBV6-1,TRBJ2-3,TRBD2,TGTGCCAGCAGTGAGTACAGCGGGGGGGCCGGAGATACGCAGTATTTT,CASSEYSGGAGDTQYF
.,TRBV5-1,TRBJ1-1,.,TGCGCCAGCAGCTTGGTGGCAGGGGCCAACACTGAAGCTTTCTTT,CASSLVAGANTEAFF
.,TRBV27,TRBJ2-7,TRBD2,TGTGCCAGCAGTTTCAGTAGCGGGTTAAAAGGGGAGCAGTACTTC,CASSFSSGLKGEQYF
.,TRBV9,TRBJ1-2,.,TGTGCCAGCAGCGCCGGGACAACTAACTATGGCTACACCTTC,CASSAGTTNYGYTF
.,TRBV27,TRBJ1-1,.,TGTGCCAGCAGGACACCAGGGGCTGAAGCTTTCTTT,CASRTPGAEAFF
once,TRBV11-3,TRBJ2-4,TRBD2,TGTGCCAGCAGCTTAGAAGTGGCGGGGGGCGGGGGCAGTCAGTACTTC,CASSLEVAGGGGSQYF
.,TRBV19,TRBJ2-3,.,TGTGCCAGTAGTGTAAACAGGGAGGGGAGCACAGATACGCAGTATTTT,CASSVNREGSTDTQYF
few,TRBV30,TRBJ2-1,.,TGTGCCTGGAGTGTAGGAGCGGTAGAGCAGTTCTTC,CAWSVGAVEQFF
.,TRBV7-9,TRBJ1-2,.,TGTGCCAGCAGCTTAACAGGGCTTTCTAACTATGGCTACACCTTC,CASSLTGLSNYGYTF
.,TRBV6-5,TRBJ1-6,TRBD1,TGTGCCAGCAGTTATGGGACAGGGTTTAGTAATTCACCCCTCCACTTT,CASSYGTGFSNSPLHF
few,TRBV19,TRBJ2-1,.,TGTGCCAGTAGTAGTAGCTTAGGTCGGAATGAGCAGTTCTTC,CASSSSLGRNEQFF
.,TRBV29-1,TRBJ2-7,TRBD1,TGCAGCGTCCGGGCGGGACAGGGCCCCTACGAGCAGTACTTC,CSVRAGQGPYEQYF
.,TRBV27,TRBJ2-5,.,TGTGCCAGCAGTCTCGGACAGTTCCCGCGCCAAGAGACCCAGTACTTC,CASSLGQFPRQETQYF
.,TRBV7-6,TRBJ1-2,.,TGTGCCAGCAGCTTACAACCAGGGGCCAGCTATGGCTACACCTTC,CASSLQPGASYGYTF